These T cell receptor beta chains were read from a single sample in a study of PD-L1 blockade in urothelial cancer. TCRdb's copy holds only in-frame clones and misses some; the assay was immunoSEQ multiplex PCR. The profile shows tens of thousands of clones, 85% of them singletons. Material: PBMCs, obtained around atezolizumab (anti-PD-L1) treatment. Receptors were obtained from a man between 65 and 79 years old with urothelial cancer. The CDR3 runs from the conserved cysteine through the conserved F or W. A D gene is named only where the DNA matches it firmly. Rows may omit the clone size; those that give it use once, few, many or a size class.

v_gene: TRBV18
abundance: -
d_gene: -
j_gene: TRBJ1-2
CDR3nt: TGTGCCAGCTCAGAACGGACAGATAACTATGGCTACACCTTC
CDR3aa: CASSERTDNYGYTF

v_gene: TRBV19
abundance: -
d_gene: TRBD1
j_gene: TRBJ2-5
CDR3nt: TGTGCCAGTAGTTCTACAGGGGGCCGAGAGACCCAGTACTTC
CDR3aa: CASSSTGGRETQYF

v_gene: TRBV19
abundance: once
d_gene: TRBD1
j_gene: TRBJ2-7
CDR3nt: TGTGCCAGTCCCGCCCCGGGACAGCGAAGTTACGAGCAGTACTTC
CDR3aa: CASPAPGQRSYEQYF

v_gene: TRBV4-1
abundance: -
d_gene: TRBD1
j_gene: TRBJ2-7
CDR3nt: TGCGCCAGCAGCCAAGTCCCGGGACAGGGGAGCCACGAGCAGTACTTC
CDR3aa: CASSQVPGQGSHEQYF

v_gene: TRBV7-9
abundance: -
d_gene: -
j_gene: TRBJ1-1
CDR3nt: TGTGCCAGCAGTCCCTGGACAGAGAACACTGAAGCTTTCTTT
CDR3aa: CASSPWTENTEAFF

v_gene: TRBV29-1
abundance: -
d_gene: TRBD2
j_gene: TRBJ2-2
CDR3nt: TGCAGCGCCATGAGGACTAGCGGGTCGAACACCGGGGAGCTGTTTTTT
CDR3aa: CSAMRTSGSNTGELFF

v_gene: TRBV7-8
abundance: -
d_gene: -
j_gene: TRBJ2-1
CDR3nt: TGTGCCAGCAGCTTAGAGGGACAAGACTTTTACAATGAGCAGTTCTTC
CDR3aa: CASSLEGQDFYNEQFF

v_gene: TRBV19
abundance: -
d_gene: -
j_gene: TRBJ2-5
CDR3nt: TGTGCCAGTAGTATAGGAGTGACGAGTCCGGGAGAGACCCAGTACTTC
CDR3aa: CASSIGVTSPGETQYF

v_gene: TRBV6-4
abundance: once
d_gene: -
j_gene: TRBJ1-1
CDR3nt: TGTGCCAGCAGTGGTCGAGGGATGGGGACTGAAGCTTTCTTT
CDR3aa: CASSGRGMGTEAFF

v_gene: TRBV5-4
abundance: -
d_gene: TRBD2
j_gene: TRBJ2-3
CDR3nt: TGTGCCAGCAGCCCCGGGACTAGCGGGGGAGGGGGCCGATACGCGTATTTT
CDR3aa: CASSPGTSGGGGRYAYF

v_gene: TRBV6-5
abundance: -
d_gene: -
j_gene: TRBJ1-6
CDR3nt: TGTGCCAGCAGTTACGCGGCGGGGTATAATTCACCCCTCCACTTT
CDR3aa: CASSYAAGYNSPLHF

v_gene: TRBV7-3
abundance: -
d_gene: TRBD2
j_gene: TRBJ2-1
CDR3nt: TGTGCCAGCAGCTTAACGGTTGGCGGGAGTATAGATGAGCAGTTCTTC
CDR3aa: CASSLTVGGSIDEQFF

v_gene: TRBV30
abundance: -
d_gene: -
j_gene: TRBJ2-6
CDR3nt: TGTGCCTGGAGTGTAGGGGGAACTGGGGCCAACGTCCTGACTTTC
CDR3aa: CAWSVGGTGANVLTF

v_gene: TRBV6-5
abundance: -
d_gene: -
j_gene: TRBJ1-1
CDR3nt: TGTGCCAGCAGTCGTACAGAGAACACTGAAGCTTTCTTT
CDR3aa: CASSRTENTEAFF

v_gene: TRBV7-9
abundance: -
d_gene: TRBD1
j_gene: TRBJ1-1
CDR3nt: TGTGCCAGCAGCTCCGAACAGGGGTCGCAAGCTTTCTTT
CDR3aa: CASSSEQGSQAFF

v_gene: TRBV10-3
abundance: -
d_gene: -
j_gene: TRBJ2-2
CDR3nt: TGTGCCATCAGTGATCGGGGAGAGGGCGGGGAGCTGTTTTTT
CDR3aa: CAISDRGEGGELFF

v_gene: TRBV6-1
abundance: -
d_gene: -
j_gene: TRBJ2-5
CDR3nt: TGTGCCAGCAGTGAAGTTCCCGGGTTCCAAGAGACCCAGTACTTC
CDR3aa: CASSEVPGFQETQYF

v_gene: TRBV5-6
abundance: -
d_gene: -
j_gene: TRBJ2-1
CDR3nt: TGTGCCAGCAGCTTGTCGCAGGGCCTTCGATACAATGAGCAGTTCTTC
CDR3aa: CASSLSQGLRYNEQFF

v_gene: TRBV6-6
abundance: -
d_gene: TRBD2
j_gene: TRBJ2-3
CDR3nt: TGTGCCAGCATTGGGAGGGAGGGTGGAGATACGCAGTATTTT
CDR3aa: CASIGREGGDTQYF

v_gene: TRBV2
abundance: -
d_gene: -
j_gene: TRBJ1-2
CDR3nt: TGTGCCAGCAGTGAAAGACCGGCTCGGAGTGGCTACACCTTC
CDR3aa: CASSERPARSGYTF

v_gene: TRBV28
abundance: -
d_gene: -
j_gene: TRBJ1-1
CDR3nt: TGTGCCAGCAGTTTAATAGGACACCAAGGGGCTTTCTTT
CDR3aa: CASSLIGHQGAFF

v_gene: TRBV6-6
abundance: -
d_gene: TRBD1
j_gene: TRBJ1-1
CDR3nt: TGTGCCAGCAGGCTACAGGGGGATTCCGGTGAAGCTTTCTTT
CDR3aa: CASRLQGDSGEAFF

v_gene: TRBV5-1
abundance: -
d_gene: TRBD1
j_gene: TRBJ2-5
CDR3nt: TGCGCCAGCAGCTTGGCAGGGGGCTCCCGTCCGGAGACCCAGTACTTC
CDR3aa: CASSLAGGSRPETQYF

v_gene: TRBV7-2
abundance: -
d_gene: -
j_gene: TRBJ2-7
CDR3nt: TGTGCCAGCAGCTTAAGCGGGCCGAGCTCCTACGAGCAGTACTTC
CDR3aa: CASSLSGPSSYEQYF

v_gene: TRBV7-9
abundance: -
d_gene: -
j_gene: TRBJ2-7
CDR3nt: TGTGCCAGCAGCTTTGGTAGCGGAGCCTACGAGCAGTACTTC
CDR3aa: CASSFGSGAYEQYF

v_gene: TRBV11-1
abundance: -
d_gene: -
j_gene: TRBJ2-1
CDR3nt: TGTGCCAGCAGCCTCCGAGCGGCCCACCCCAATGAGCAGTTCTTC
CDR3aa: CASSLRAAHPNEQFF

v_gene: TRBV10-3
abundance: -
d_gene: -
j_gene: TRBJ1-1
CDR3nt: TGTGCCATCGGGGCCATGGGCGGCACTGAAGCTTTCTTT
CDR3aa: CAIGAMGGTEAFF

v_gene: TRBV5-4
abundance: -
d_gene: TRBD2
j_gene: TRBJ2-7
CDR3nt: TGTGCCAGCAGCCCAGCGGGAGGGCGTTACGAGCAGTACTTC
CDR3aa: CASSPAGGRYEQYF

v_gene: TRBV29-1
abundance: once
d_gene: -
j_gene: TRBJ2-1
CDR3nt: TGCAGCGTTGATGGAGGGTCCCCCTACAATGAGCAGTTCTTC
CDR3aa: CSVDGGSPYNEQFF

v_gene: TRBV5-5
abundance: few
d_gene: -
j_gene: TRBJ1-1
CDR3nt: TGTGCCAGCAGCTTAGGCGGCCAGGAAGCTTTCTTT
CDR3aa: CASSLGGQEAFF

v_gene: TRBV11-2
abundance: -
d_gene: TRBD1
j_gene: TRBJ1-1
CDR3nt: TGTGCCAGCAGCTCTCACCAGGGGGCGGGGTACACTGAAGCTTTCTTT
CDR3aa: CASSSHQGAGYTEAFF

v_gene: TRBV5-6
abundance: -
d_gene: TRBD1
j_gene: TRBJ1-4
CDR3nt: TGTGCCAGCAGCGTGCAGGGGGCGGAAAAACTGTTTTTT
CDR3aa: CASSVQGAEKLFF

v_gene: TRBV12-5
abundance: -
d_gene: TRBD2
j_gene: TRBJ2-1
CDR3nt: TGTGCTAGTGGACCCCCAGCGGGGGGCTCCTACAATGAGCAGTTCTTC
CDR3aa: CASGPPAGGSYNEQFF

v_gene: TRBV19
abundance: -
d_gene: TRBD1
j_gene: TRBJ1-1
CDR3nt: TGTGCCAGTAGCTTACAGGGGGTGTCGTGGATCTTT
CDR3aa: CASSLQGVSWIF

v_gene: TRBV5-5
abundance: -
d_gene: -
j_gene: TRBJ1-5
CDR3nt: TGTGCCAGCAGCTTTGGAGAAGGAAATCAGCCCCAGCATTTT
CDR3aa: CASSFGEGNQPQHF

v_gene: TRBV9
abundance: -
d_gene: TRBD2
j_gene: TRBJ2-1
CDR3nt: TGTGCCAGCAGCGTCACACTAGTGGGCGGGAGTAACAATGAGCAGTTCTTC
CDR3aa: CASSVTLVGGSNNEQFF

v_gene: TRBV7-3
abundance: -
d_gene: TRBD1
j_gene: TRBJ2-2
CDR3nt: TGTGCCAGCGGGGACAGCCTCACCGGGGAGCTGTTTTTT
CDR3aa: CASGDSLTGELFF

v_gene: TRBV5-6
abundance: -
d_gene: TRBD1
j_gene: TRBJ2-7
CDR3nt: TGTGCCAGCAGCCCCGGACAGGGATCGCGCTACGAGCAGTACTTC
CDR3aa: CASSPGQGSRYEQYF

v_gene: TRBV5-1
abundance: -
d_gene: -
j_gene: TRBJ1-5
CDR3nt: TGCGCCAGCAGCTTGACGGGCAATCAGCCCCAGCATTTT
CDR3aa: CASSLTGNQPQHF

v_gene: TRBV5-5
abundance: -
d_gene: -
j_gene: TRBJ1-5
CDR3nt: TGTGCCAGCAGCCCGTTAGGGGGGGACTCGAGCAATCAGCCCCAGCATTTT
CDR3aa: CASSPLGGDSSNQPQHF

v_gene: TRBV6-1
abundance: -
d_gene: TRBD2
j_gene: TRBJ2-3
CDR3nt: TGTGCCAGCAGTGAAACAAGGGAGGGATACGCGTATTTT
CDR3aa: CASSETREGYAYF

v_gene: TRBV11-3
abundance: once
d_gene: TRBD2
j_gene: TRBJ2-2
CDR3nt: TGTGCCAGCAGCCAGACACAGGGACTAGCGGCCGGGGAGCTGTTTTTT
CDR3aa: CASSQTQGLAAGELFF

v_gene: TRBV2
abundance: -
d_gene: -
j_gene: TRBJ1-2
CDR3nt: TGTGCCAGCAAAATCACGGCGGTACACTATGGCTACACCTTC
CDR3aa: CASKITAVHYGYTF

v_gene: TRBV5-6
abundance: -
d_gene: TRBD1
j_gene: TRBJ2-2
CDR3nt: TGTGCCAGCAGCTTAAGGGGGCTCGGGGAGCTGTTTTTT
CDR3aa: CASSLRGLGELFF

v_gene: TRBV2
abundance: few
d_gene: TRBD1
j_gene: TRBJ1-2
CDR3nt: TGTGCCAGCAGAGGGGGCGCACAGAATGGCTACACCTTC
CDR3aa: CASRGGAQNGYTF

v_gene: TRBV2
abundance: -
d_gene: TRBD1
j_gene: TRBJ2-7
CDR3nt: TGTGCCAGCAGCCCGACAGGGTCCCTCTCCTACGAGCAGTACTTC
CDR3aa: CASSPTGSLSYEQYF

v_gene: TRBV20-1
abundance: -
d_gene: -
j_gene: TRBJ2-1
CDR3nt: TGCAGTGCTGTACCTAGTCATGAGCAGTTCTTC
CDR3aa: CSAVPSHEQFF

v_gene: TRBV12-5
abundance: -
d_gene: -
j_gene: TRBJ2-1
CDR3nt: TGTGCTAGTGGTCCACCCGGGGGGCTTACCTACAATGAGCAGTTCTTC
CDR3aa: CASGPPGGLTYNEQFF

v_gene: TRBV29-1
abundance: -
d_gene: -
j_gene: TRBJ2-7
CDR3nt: TGCAGCGTTGATGTAGGGGGCTACGAGCAGTACTTC
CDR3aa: CSVDVGGYEQYF

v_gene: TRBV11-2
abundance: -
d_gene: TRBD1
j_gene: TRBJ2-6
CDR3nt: TGTGCCAGCAGACCTAGGCTAGGGGGCAACCTCTCTGGGGCCAACGTCCTGACTTTC
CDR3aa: CASRPRLGGNLSGANVLTF

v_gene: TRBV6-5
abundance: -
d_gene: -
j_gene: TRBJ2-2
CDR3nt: TGTGCCAGCAGTTACTCGACTGGGAACACCGGGGAGCTGTTTTTT
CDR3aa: CASSYSTGNTGELFF

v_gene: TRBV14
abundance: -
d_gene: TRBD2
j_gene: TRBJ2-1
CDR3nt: TGTGCCAGCAGTCGAGCGGGAGATTTTAACAATGAGCAGTTCTTC
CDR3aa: CASSRAGDFNNEQFF

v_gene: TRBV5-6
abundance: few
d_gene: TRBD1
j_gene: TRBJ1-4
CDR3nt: TGTGCCAGCAGCGGGACAGGGGGTAATGAAAAACTGTTTTTT
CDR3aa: CASSGTGGNEKLFF

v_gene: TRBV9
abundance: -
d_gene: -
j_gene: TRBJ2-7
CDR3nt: TGTGCCAGCAGCGCACGGGACACCCGTTTTGGAGAGCAGTACTTC
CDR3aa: CASSARDTRFGEQYF

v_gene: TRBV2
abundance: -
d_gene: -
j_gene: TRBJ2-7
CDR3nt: TGTGCCATCCAGACAGGTGGGCTCTACGAGCAGTACTTC
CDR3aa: CAIQTGGLYEQYF